Each of the 8 T cell receptor beta chains below was sequenced from the same sample in a study of lymphopenia after photon versus proton radiotherapy. Measured with immunoSEQ multiplex PCR; TCRdb has only the in-frame clones, and not every one. The table includes just over 40,000 clones, around 84% detected once. Sequenced here: peripheral blood, sampled from a patient treated with proton-based radiotherapy. These receptors came from a woman in her seventies with pancreatic cancer. Some clones in this sample may be carry-over from other donors' samples.

This clone was detected once. The chain has TRBV7-2 and TRBJ1-1, with 7 bases that match TRBD1. The V segment lost 2 bases and the J segment 2 bases; nucleotides outside the gene matches: 2. Germline lookup yields CDR1 SGHTA and CDR2 FQGNSA. The CDR3 contains 14 residues. The CDR3: CASSLWDRNTEAFF. The CDR3 DNA sequence: TGTGCCAGCAGCTTATGGGACAGAAACACTGAAGCTTTCTTT.

The CDR3 loop is CSVEQASNTEAFF. CDR3 DNA: TGCAGCGTTGAACAGGCATCCAACACTGAAGCTTTCTTT. The chain combines TRBV29-1 with TRBJ1-1, with D unresolved. In germline, CDR1 is SQVTM, CDR2 ANQGSEA. V lost 2 bases and J lost 2, with 9 bases in between. CDR3 length: 13 amino acids.

This chain links TRBV27 with TRBJ1-6; maybe TRBD1 (5 bases). Germline CDR1 is MNHEY and CDR2 is SMNVEV (reference sequence). Trimming removed 8 bases from V and 9 bases from J, with 20 bases in between. The CDR3 runs to 15 residues. The CDR3 nucleotides are TGTGCCAGCGCAAATGGGGGGGAGCGGGGTTCACCCCTCCACTTT. It encodes CASANGGERGSPLHF.

This chain connects TRBV4-2 to TRBJ1-4; D is unclear. The CDR3 runs 15 residues. The germline V gene has CDR1 LGHNA and CDR2 YNFKEQ. The V end lost 0 bases, the J end lost 8 bases, and 13 bases lay between the germline ends. The CDR3 is CASSQDRVLGEKLFF. The CDR3 DNA follows: TGTGCCAGCAGCCAAGATCGGGTTTTGGGCGAAAAACTGTTTTTT.

The chain combines TRBV25-1 with TRBJ2-2, with 9 bases identical to TRBD1. The CDR3 consists of 14 residues. Germline values: CDR1 MGHDK, CDR2 SYGVNS. The junction had 9 bases not matched to a gene; V was cut back by 8 bases and J by 8 bases. The CDR3 DNA reads as TGTGCCAGCCTGCCGGGACAGGGACCAGGGGAGCTGTTTTTT. This codes for CASLPGQGPGELFF.

This chain links TRBV7-8 with TRBJ1-1; a weak D match, TRBD1 (5 bases). This CDR3 has 14 residues. Per the germline V gene, CDR1 is SGHVS and CDR2 is FQNEAQ. Trimming took 4 bases from V and 3 from J, leaving 12 bases between them. CDR3 sequence: CASSWSRGDTEAFF. In nucleotides, the CDR3 is TGTGCCAGCAGCTGGTCGCGGGGGGACACTGAAGCTTTCTTT.

This clone was counted once. The V gene is TRBV7-2, the J gene TRBJ1-5; no definite D call. Trimming shortened V by 3 bases and J by 4 bases, and 7 bases separated the two germline ends. The CDR3 sequence is 13 residues long. Per germline, CDR1 SGHTA and CDR2 FQGNSA. This CDR3 reads CASSFNLNQPQHF. The CDR3 nucleotides are TGTGCCAGCAGCTTCAACCTGAATCAGCCCCAGCATTTT.

The chain has TRBV29-1 and TRBJ2-3; 7 nucleotides agree with TRBD2. The J segment lost 5 bases and the V segment lost 8 bases, leaving 10 bases of the junction unmatched. The V gene's germline CDR1 is SQVTM and CDR2 ANQGSEA. This CDR3 has 13 amino acids. CDR3: CSTLREGIDTQYF. The CDR3 DNA reads TGCAGCACCCTGAGGGAGGGGATAGATACGCAGTATTTT.